This T cell receptor (beta chain) was obtained from a study of blood T cell repertoires in COVID-19. Study as a whole: Nucleic acid was either cDNA or gDNA, and it came from T cells, B-cell-depleted T cells, or PBMCs.

The table came from immunoSEQ multiplex PCR; TCRdb's copy has only in-frame clones and leaves some out. This sample yields 100,000 to 150,000 clones, of which roughly 80% are seen a single time; over 1.1% belongs to the top ten. Germline-derived CDR1 and CDR2 are KGHSH and LQKENI. V was shortened by 5 bases and J by 5 bases, with 7 bases between the two germline ends. This CDR3 spans 13 amino acids. The sequencing sample was made of peripheral blood. This chain joins TRBV18 and TRBJ1-6, with unresolved D. The clonotype originates from a man aged 55 to 70 with acute or convalescent COVID-19. The CDR3 spells CASSVGDNSPLHF. CDR3 coding DNA: TGTGCCAGCTCAGTCGGGGATAATTCACCCCTCCACTTT.